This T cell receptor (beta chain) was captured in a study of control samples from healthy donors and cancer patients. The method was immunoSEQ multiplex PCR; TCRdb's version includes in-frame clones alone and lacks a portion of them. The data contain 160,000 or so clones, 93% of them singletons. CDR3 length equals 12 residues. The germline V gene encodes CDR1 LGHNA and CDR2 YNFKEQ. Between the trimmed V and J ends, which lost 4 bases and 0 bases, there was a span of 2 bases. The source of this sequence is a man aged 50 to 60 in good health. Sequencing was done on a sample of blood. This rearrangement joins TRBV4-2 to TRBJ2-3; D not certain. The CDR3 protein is CASSRSTDTQYF. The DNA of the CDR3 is TGTGCCAGCAGCCGTAGCACAGATACGCAGTATTTT.